A selection of T cell receptor beta chains follows, all from one sample in a study of identical twins. TCRdb called the 5' RACE reads again in MiXCR, with one record for every CDR3 protein. The sample includes some 790,000 distinct CDR3 sequences, about 20% of them seen just once. These sequences were also reported in another study, on T cells expressing NK-cell markers.

The sample taken for sequencing was PBMCs. These receptors came from a woman between 18 and 30 years old in good health. Each CDR3 is given without its conserved first and last residue. D genes are given only for firm matches.

NA TRBJ2-1 TRBV15 ATSRASWASSCNEQF
TRBD1 TRBJ2-5 TRBV27 ASSLRGPWGTQY
NA TRBJ2-2 TRBV10-3 AISASRVNTGELF
NA TRBJ2-7 TRBV4-3 ASSQDRASNEQY
NA TRBJ2-1 TRBV7-8 ASSPRGADEQF
NA TRBJ1-5 TRBV7-8 ASSLRRDPNQPQH
NA TRBJ2-2 TRBV5-1 ASSKGRGGTGELF
TRBD2 TRBJ2-1 TRBV27 ASRGLAGSNEQF
TRBD2 TRBJ2-5 TRBV7-3 ASSSIPGLAGETQY
TRBD2 TRBJ2-1 TRBV12-3/TRBV12-4 ASTLAERENNEQF
NA TRBJ2-2 TRBV21-1 ASTKSDRAKGIGELF
NA TRBJ1-1 TRBV7-8 ASSGPRVNTEAF
NA TRBJ2-1 TRBV12-3/TRBV12-4 ASSLDPTSIQRGGGV
NA TRBJ2-3 TRBV20-1 SAELRDTQY
TRBD2 TRBJ2-1 TRBV5-1 ASSLALAPYNEQF
NA TRBJ2-7 TRBV4-3 ASSQEPGTEQY
TRBD1 TRBJ1-1 TRBV6-6 AVRQGMNTEAF
NA TRBJ1-1 TRBV6-1 ASSQGFTNTEAF
TRBD1 TRBJ2-5 TRBV5-1 ASSTTGFLETQY
TRBD1 TRBJ2-7 TRBV20-1 SADGQEASYEQY
NA TRBJ2-5 TRBV12-3/TRBV12-4 ASSRSRPGETQY
NA TRBJ2-7 TRBV18 ASSPRHDEQY
TRBD1 TRBJ1-1 TRBV20-1 SATGQGLNTEAF
NA TRBJ2-3 TRBV11-1 ASSLATETDTQY
TRBD1 TRBJ2-1 TRBV24-1 ATSDPGQGEF
NA TRBJ1-1 TRBV12-3/TRBV12-4 ASSLEGRGNTEAF
TRBD2 TRBJ2-3 TRBV11-3 ASSVSGRAYDTQY
TRBD1 TRBJ2-3 TRBV20-1 SASGEGATDTQY
TRBD1 TRBJ2-7 TRBV27 ASSSNRDRAIDEQY
NA TRBJ1-2 TRBV6-5 ASSHRWRNGYT
TRBD2 TRBJ2-3 TRBV5-1 ASRLREGNADTQY
TRBD2 TRBJ2-1 TRBV5-1 ASSSIILAGVSEQF
NA TRBJ2-1 TRBV29-1 SFIPAMNEQF
NA TRBJ2-7 TRBV30 AWSELS
TRBD2 TRBJ2-1 TRBV6-2/TRBV6-3 ASSYSGTSNF
NA TRBJ2-7 TRBV6-2/TRBV6-3 ASSNLASGQY
TRBD2 TRBJ2-3 TRBV18 ASSPVGPSGWRDTQY
NA TRBJ2-4 TRBV3-1 ASSQWQNIQY
NA TRBJ2-1 TRBV11-2 ASSLTYGILQSYNEQF
NA TRBJ2-1 TRBV3-1 ASSQPPGRSDYNEQF
TRBD2 TRBJ2-3 TRBV20-1 SASPTSGLKDTQY
NA TRBJ2-2 TRBV6-2/TRBV6-3 ASTRRETRDTGELF
NA TRBJ2-1 TRBV4-1 ASSQVGGNNEQF
TRBD2 TRBJ2-1 TRBV6-1 ASSPRPGLAGSNNEQF
TRBD2 TRBJ2-3 TRBV20-1 SARRSGRVGDTQY
TRBD1 TRBJ2-6 TRBV11-2 ASSLGQGKEFFSGANVLT
NA TRBJ2-7 TRBV15 ATSRAGTQY
NA TRBJ1-2 TRBV7-9 ASSFEQGNGYT
NA TRBJ2-7 TRBV27 ASSQDKLREQY
NA TRBJ2-7 TRBV7-9 ASSPNSGYEQY
NA TRBJ2-3 TRBV4-1 ASSQALAGSSTDTQY
TRBD2 TRBJ2-3 TRBV6-5 ASSYSKTSGGLTDTQY
NA TRBJ2-6 TRBV6-5 ASSYGSGANVLT
NA TRBJ1-2 TRBV20-1 SAQQGIDGYT
NA TRBJ1-2 TRBV6-5 ASSYRQSYGYT
NA TRBJ2-2 TRBV5-1 ASSMGVGELF
TRBD2 TRBJ2-3 TRBV4-1 ASSQDGVAGYSTDTQY